This T cell receptor (beta chain) was retrieved from a study of cytomegalovirus exposure and HLA in healthy donors. The PCR used 60 Vbeta and 13 Jbeta primers. TCRdb keeps only in-frame clones here, not all; method: immunoSEQ multiplex PCR. The sample has 95,000 to 120,000 clones, under 80% seen once; the top ten hold around 4%. The TCR originated in a woman between 40 and 55 years old in good health and CMV-seropositive. Sequenced: PBMCs.

CDR3 in amino acids: CASSPETYSSYEQYF. The CDR3 coding sequence is TGTGCCAGCTCACCAGAAACCTATTCGTCCTACGAGCAGTACTTC. The chain recombines TRBV18 with TRBJ2-7; unclear D gene. The germline V gene encodes CDR1 KGHSH and CDR2 LQKENI. V was shortened by 2 bases and J by 1 base, with 12 bases between the two germline ends. The CDR3 runs 15 residues.